One and the same sample provided the 26 T cell receptor beta chains below, sequenced in a study of blood T cells in healthy people across ages. PCR was performed a second time for about 6 to 12 cycles using a sample-barcoded 5' primer and a J-beta primer mix. Via MiXCR, TCRdb re-called the 5' RACE reads, giving one row per CDR3 protein. The sample carries about 1.1 million distinct CDR3 sequences, 30% to 40% recorded once. Sequenced material: blood. The receptors stem from a man younger than 35 in good health.

This chain uses TRBV9 with TRBJ1-5; maybe TRBD1 (5 bases). The CDR3 totals 14 residues. Germline V gene sequence: CDR1 SGDLS, CDR2 YYNGEE. Trimming took off 0 bases at V and 5 bases at J, with 9 bases between the two ends. The CDR3 is CASSVDGDDQPQHF. The CDR3 coding sequence is TGTGCCAGCAGCGTAGATGGGGACGATCAGCCCCAGCATTTT.

This clonotype was observed a few times. The genes are TRBV4-2 and TRBJ2-2, with D perhaps matching TRBD1 (5 bases). This CDR3 has 15 residues. V lost 0 bases and J lost 3, with 8 bases in between. CDR1 and CDR2 from the germline V gene are LGHNA and YNFKEQ. The CDR3 sequence is CASSQEDSYTGELFF. In DNA, the CDR3 is TGTGCCAGCAGCCAAGAAGACAGCTACACCGGGGAGCTGTTTTTT.

This clonotype was seen only a few times. The genes are TRBV20-1 and TRBJ2-2; 12 nucleotides line up with TRBD2. Germline CDR1 is DFQATT and CDR2 is SNEGSKA (reference sequence). With 6 bases clipped from V and 4 bases from J, the junction kept 3 bases outside the gene matches. The CDR3 runs 14 residues. CDR3 in DNA: TGCAGTGCCACTAGCGGGGGGTTCACCGGGGAGCTGTTTTTT. It yields the protein CSATSGGFTGELFF.

This sequence joins TRBV4-2 and TRBJ2-1, with TRBD2 matching 8 bases. TRBJ2-7 explains the end of the DNA better; the J call may be wrong. The CDR3 contains 15 residues. Germline assignment: CDR1 LGHNA and CDR2 YNFKEQ. The CDR3 spells CASSQTSGGNNEQYF. The CDR3 bases are TGTGCCAGCAGCCAGACCAGCGGGGGAAACAATGAGCAGTACTTC.

This chain joins TRBV29-1 and TRBJ2-1, with D perhaps TRBD2 (7 bases). With 3 bases removed from V and 1 base from J, the gap between germline ends came to 19 bases. The germline V gene has CDR1 SQVTM and CDR2 ANQGSEA. The CDR3 runs to 17 residues. CDR3: CSVDPGLGGESYNEQFF. CDR3 nucleotides: TGCAGCGTTGACCCCGGACTAGGGGGGGAGTCCTACAATGAGCAGTTCTTC.

The chain employs TRBV7-2 and TRBJ2-1, with D perhaps TRBD1 (6 bases). The CDR3 is 16 amino acids. CDR1 is SGHTA and CDR2 is FQGNSA in the germline V gene. Deletions cut 1 base from V and 4 bases from J, with 14 bases between. The CDR3 DNA sequence: TGTGCCAGCAGCTTAGAGTCGAGGGGGAAATACAATGAGCAGTTCTTC. Its translation is CASSLESRGKYNEQFF.

This clonotype was counted only a few times. V gene TRBV3-1 combines with J gene TRBJ2-1; 8 nucleotides match TRBD2. CDR3 length: 16 amino acids. The V gene's germline CDR1 is LGHDT and CDR2 YNNKEL (reference sequence). V lost 3 bases to trimming and J lost 9 bases; unmatched junction nucleotides: 13. CDR3 protein: CASSQSGGGPVSEQFF. CDR3 nucleotide sequence: TGTGCCAGCAGCCAGAGCGGCGGGGGGCCCGTATCTGAGCAGTTCTTC.

Of note for this clonotype: One end of the junction does not line up with germline, which may come from a read error. The rearrangement uses TRBV12-3 or TRBV12-4 and TRBJ1-5, with no clear D. The CDR3 loop spans 14 amino acids. The CDR3, as DNA: TGTGCCAGCAGACCCTCAGGAGGCAATCAGCTCCAGCATTTT. As protein: CASRPSGGNQLQHF.

This chain connects TRBV20-1 to TRBJ2-7; TRBD2 matches at 12 bases. With 6 bases clipped from V and 3 bases from J, the junction kept 3 bases outside the gene matches. This CDR3 has 13 amino acids. Germline assignment: CDR1 DFQATT and CDR2 SNEGSKA (reference sequence). The DNA for the CDR3 is TGCAGTGCCGGACTAGCGGGGAGCTACGAGCAGTACTTC. The encoded protein is CSAGLAGSYEQYF.

This clonotype was found a few times. The rearrangement links TRBV4-3 to TRBJ2-3, with D perhaps given as TRBD1 or TRBD2 (6 bases each). The CDR3 consists of 14 residues. The V end was cut by 6 bases, the J end by 3 bases, with 13 bases between. Germline CDR1 reads LGHNA; CDR2 reads YSLEER. The CDR3 coding sequence is TGCGCCAGCAGTATGGGGGGCCCGACAGATACGCAGTATTTT. This encodes CASSMGGPTDTQYF.

The chain has TRBV6-1 and TRBJ1-1; D gene unclear. Germline CDR1 and CDR2: MNHNS and SASEGT. This CDR3 contains 12 residues. V was clipped by 5 bases and J by 8 bases, with 12 bases between them. In DNA, the CDR3 is TGTGCCAGCAGTCCCGGTTCGGGAGAAGCTTTCTTT. Its translation is CASSPGSGEAFF.

V and J are TRBV20-1 and TRBJ2-7; 10 bases line up with TRBD1. V shed 5 bases, J shed 5 bases, and the junction held 12 bases outside the gene matches. The germline V gene encodes CDR1 DFQATT and CDR2 SNEGSKA (reference sequence). This CDR3 region has 15 residues. The CDR3 region is CSAEAGTTGGDEQYF. The CDR3 DNA sequence: TGCAGTGCTGAGGCTGGTACGACAGGGGGCGACGAGCAGTACTTC.

J is TRBJ2-3 and V is TRBV5-1, with D possibly matching TRBD2 (6 bases). Germline CDR1 and CDR2: SGHRS and YFSETQ. This CDR3 is 15 amino acids long. Trimming cost V 3 bases and J 2 bases, with 13 bases left between them. CDR3 nucleotides: TGCGCCAGCAGCTGGGGACTCCCCTCCACAGATACGCAGTATTTT. Translation gives CASSWGLPSTDTQYF.

The chain links TRBV28 to TRBJ2-1, with 9 bases that match TRBD2. CDR1 is MDHEN, CDR2 SYDVKM, per germline. The CDR3 contains 18 residues. The V segment lost 7 bases and the J segment 7 bases; nucleotides outside the gene matches: 20. As DNA, the CDR3 is TGTGCCAGCACCTCGACGTCTAGCGGGGCTTTAATGGGAAATGAGCAGTTCTTC. As protein: CASTSTSSGALMGNEQFF.

The rearrangement links TRBV12-3 or TRBV12-4 to TRBJ2-2; possible D gene TRBD2, 6 bases. This CDR3 contains 15 residues. V was trimmed by 7 bases and J by 6 bases, leaving 18 bases between them. For the CDR3, the DNA is TGTGCCAGCAAGCGGCTTACGGGGGTATCCGGGGAGCTGTTTTTT. This codes for CASKRLTGVSGELFF.

The rearrangement joins TRBV12-3 or TRBV12-4 to TRBJ1-2; 7 bases fit TRBD1. The ends lost 1 base at V and 4 bases at J; junction bases unmatched: 6. The CDR3 is 15 residues long. The CDR3 nucleotides are TGTGCCAGCAGTTTAGATCCAGGGGGAGGCTATGGCTACACCTTC. It specifies CASSLDPGGGYGYTF.

This chain joins TRBV6-2 or TRBV6-3 and TRBJ1-5; 10 bases align to TRBD1. This CDR3 has 19 amino acids. V lost 1 base, J lost 3 bases, and 12 bases stayed unmatched. The germline CDR1 and CDR2 sequences are MNHEY and SVGEGT. For the CDR3, the DNA is TGTGCCAGCAGTTACTTGGAGGCCGGGACAGGGGTCCCCAATCAGCCCCAGCATTTT. Translating gives CASSYLEAGTGVPNQPQHF.

In this sample, this clonotype turned up a few times. J is TRBJ2-3 and V is TRBV4-3; D is unclear. The CDR3 contains 14 residues. The V end lost 0 bases, the J end lost 4 bases, and 8 bases lay between the germline ends. CDR1 and CDR2 (germline): LGHNA, YSLEER. The CDR3 DNA is TGCGCCAGCAGCCAAGATATGGGCCCAGATACGCAGTATTTT. Protein product: CASSQDMGPDTQYF.

V gene TRBV27 combines with J gene TRBJ2-1; no reliable D call. The DNA end is a closer match to TRBJ2-7, so the J assignment may be wrong. CDR1 is MNHEY, CDR2 SMNVEV, per germline (reference sequence). The CDR3 is 14 amino acids. The CDR3 region is CASSLGMRGNEQYF. CDR3 DNA sequence: TGTGCCAGCAGTTTAGGTATGAGAGGCAATGAGCAGTACTTC.

In this sample, this clonotype turned up many times. This chain connects TRBV5-4 to TRBJ2-3, with D perhaps matching TRBD1 (6 bases). Germline assignment: CDR1 SGHNT and CDR2 YYREEE (reference sequence). Between the trimmed V and J ends, which lost 1 base and 4 bases, there was a span of 10 bases. The CDR3 is 14 residues long. The CDR3 sequence is CASSLQGSADTQYF. CDR3 bases: TGTGCCAGCAGCTTGCAGGGGTCGGCAGATACGCAGTATTTT.

This chain links TRBV7-2 with TRBJ2-3, with D uncertain. The CDR3 runs 14 residues. Germline values: CDR1 SGHTA, CDR2 FQGNSA. With 4 bases removed from V and 4 bases from J, the gap between germline ends came to 12 bases. The CDR3, as DNA: TGTGCCAGCAGCTCCCATCCCACCTCAGATACGCAGTATTTT. It translates to CASSSHPTSDTQYF.

The chain employs TRBV7-9 and TRBJ2-7, with TRBD2 matching 8 bases. The CDR3 loop spans 15 amino acids. CDR1 is SEHNR and CDR2 is FQNEAQ in the germline V gene (reference sequence). The V segment lost 1 base and the J segment 4 bases; nucleotides outside the gene matches: 6. Written as DNA, the CDR3 is TGTGCCAGCAGCTTAGACCCGGGACTAGTTTACGAGCAGTACTTC. It yields the protein CASSLDPGLVYEQYF.

At least ten counts were recorded for this clonotype. The genes are TRBV4-3 and TRBJ2-1, with D uncertain. Germline V gene lookup returns CDR1 LGHNA and CDR2 YSLEER. The V end was cut by 5 bases, the J end by 0 bases, with 14 bases between. This CDR3 comprises 16 residues. CDR3 bases: TGCGCCAGCAGCTCCAATACAGCAAACTCCTACAATGAGCAGTTCTTC. It yields the protein CASSSNTANSYNEQFF.

With regard to this clonotype: Its ends do not fully match the called genes, so a read error is possible. V and J are TRBV10-3 and TRBJ2-1; D is unresolved. The CDR3 extends over 14 amino acids. Germline V gene sequence: CDR1 ENHRY, CDR2 SYGVKD. The CDR3 protein is CATTAESSYNGQFF. DNA for the CDR3: TGTGCCACCACCGCAGAAAGCTCCTACAATGGGCAGTTCTTC.

This clonotype occurred a few times. V gene TRBV7-2 combines with J gene TRBJ2-3; the match to TRBD1 covers 7 bases. The CDR3 runs 16 residues. V lost 0 bases to trimming and J lost 0 bases; unmatched junction nucleotides: 3. In germline, CDR1 is SGHTA, CDR2 FQGNSA. CDR3 DNA: TGTGCCAGCAGCTTAGCGGGGACAGCTAGCACAGATACGCAGTATTTT. Its protein product is CASSLAGTASTDTQYF.

The chain is built from TRBV6-1 and TRBJ1-6, with 7 bases identical to TRBD1. Per germline, CDR1 MNHNS and CDR2 SASEGT. The CDR3 is made up of 19 amino acids. The V and J ends lost 8 bases and 0 bases, in that order; junction bases with no gene match: 16. DNA of the CDR3: TGTGCCAGCTCCGATAAATACAGGGGCACGAGCTCCTATAATTCACCCCTCCACTTT. Translated, it gives CASSDKYRGTSSYNSPLHF.